This T cell receptor beta chain appears in the sequencing data of a study of OX40 agonist ivuxolimab in advanced cancers. The wider study: Patient treatment consisted of intravenous ivuxolimab administration every 2 weeks at 0.01 to 10 mg/kg. Three patients, one with hepatocellular carcinoma and two with cutaneous melanoma, achieved partial responses.

This clone was observed a handful of times. TCRdb keeps only in-frame clones here, not all; method: immunoSEQ multiplex PCR. The data contain under 40,000 clones, around 80% of them seen just once; the ten biggest clones take up 9.5% to 15%. Anyone with autoimmune disease history or systemic immunosuppression was excluded. Germline CDR1 and CDR2: GTSNPN and SVGIG (reference sequence). The length of the CDR3 is 12 residues. Trimming took off 3 bases at V and 4 bases at J, with 6 bases between the two ends. Source: CD4+ or CD8+ T cells sorted from blood, taken in a trial of the OX40 agonist ivuxolimab. This receptor was obtained from an adult with an advanced solid tumor such as melanoma, head and neck, liver or kidney cancer. The chain joins TRBV30 to TRBJ2-2; D is unclear. The CDR3 DNA is TGTGCCTGGAGCCCGTCCACCGGGGAGCTGTTTTTT. This codes for CAWSPSTGELFF.